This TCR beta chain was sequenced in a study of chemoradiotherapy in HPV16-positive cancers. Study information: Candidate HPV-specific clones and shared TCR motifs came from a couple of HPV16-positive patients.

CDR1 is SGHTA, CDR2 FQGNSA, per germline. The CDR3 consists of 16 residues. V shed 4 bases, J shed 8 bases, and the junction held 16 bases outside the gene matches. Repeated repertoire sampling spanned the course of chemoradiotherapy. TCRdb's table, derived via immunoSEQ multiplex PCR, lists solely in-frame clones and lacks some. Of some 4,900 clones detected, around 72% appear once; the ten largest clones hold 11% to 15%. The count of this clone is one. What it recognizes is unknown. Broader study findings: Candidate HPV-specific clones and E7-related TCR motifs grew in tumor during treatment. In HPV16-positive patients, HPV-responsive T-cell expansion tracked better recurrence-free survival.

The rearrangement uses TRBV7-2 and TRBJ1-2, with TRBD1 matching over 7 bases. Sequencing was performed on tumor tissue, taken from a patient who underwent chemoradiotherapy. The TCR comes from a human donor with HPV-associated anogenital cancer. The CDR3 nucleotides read TGTGCCAGCAGCTCACCAACCGGGACAGAAGTTATAGGCTACACCTTC. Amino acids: CASSSPTGTEVIGYTF. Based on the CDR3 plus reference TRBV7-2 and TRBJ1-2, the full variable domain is GAGVSQSPSNKVTEKGKDVELRCDPISGHTALYWYRQSLGQGLEFLIYFQGNSAPDKSGLPSDRFSAERTGGSVSTLTIQRTQQEDSAVYLCASSSPTGTEVIGYTFGSGTRLTVV.